The 27 T cell receptor beta chains below all came from one sample that was sequenced in a study of blood T cell repertoires in COVID-19. Produced via immunoSEQ multiplex PCR; TCRdb's table is partial and in-frame only. The data hold under 500,000 clones, with 80% to 90% observed a single time. Sequencing used peripheral blood. The receptor source for this set is a woman in her twenties or thirties with acute or convalescent COVID-19.

The V gene is TRBV4-2, the J gene TRBJ2-5; D possibly corresponds to TRBD2 (6 bases). There are 14 residues in the CDR3. The V end lost 4 bases, the J end lost 9 bases, and 18 bases lay between the germline ends. CDR1 is LGHNA, CDR2 YNFKEQ, per germline. The CDR3: CASSPGPPGSAQYF. The CDR3 coding sequence is TGTGCCAGCAGCCCGGGACCACCCGGGAGTGCCCAGTACTTC.

The genes are TRBV2 and TRBJ2-5, with 11 bases matching TRBD2. This CDR3 is built from 15 residues. The V gene end was trimmed by 4 bases and the J gene end by 5 bases; junction bases not matched to a gene: 6. Germline-derived CDR1 and CDR2 are SNHLY and FYNNEI. The CDR3 bases are TGTGCCAGCAGTGTCATGGCTAGCGGGGGGGAGACCCAGTACTTC. This codes for CASSVMASGGETQYF.

There are a few counts of this clone. The CDR3 sequence: CASSLTQAGTDTQYF. The CDR3 DNA follows: TGTGCCAGCAGCCTAACACAAGCGGGCACAGATACGCAGTATTTT. The gene calls are TRBV4-2 and TRBJ2-3; TRBD2 might be the D (5 bases). The ends were cut back, 4 bases at V and 1 base at J, with 12 bases in the middle. Germline V gene lookup returns CDR1 LGHNA and CDR2 YNFKEQ. The CDR3 consists of 15 residues.

This chain uses TRBV5-4 with TRBJ2-2; 8 positions match TRBD1. Per the germline V gene, CDR1 is SGHNT and CDR2 is YYREEE (reference sequence). V gave up 4 bases and J gave up 5 bases; unmatched junction bases: 4. CDR3 length: 14 amino acids. CDR3 DNA: TGTGCCAGCAGCCTGGACAGGGTAACCGGGGAGCTGTTTTTT. As protein: CASSLDRVTGELFF.

This CDR3 is CASSEGQRLFAFF. In DNA, the CDR3 is TGTGCCAGCAGTGAGGGTCAGCGCTTGTTCGCTTTCTTT. This chain links TRBV2 with TRBJ1-1, with D unclear. The CDR3 consists of 13 residues. Germline loops: CDR1 SNHLY, CDR2 FYNNEI. V lost 3 bases and J lost 11, with 16 bases in between.

This clone has just one count. This chain uses TRBV7-9 with TRBJ1-1; tentatively, D is TRBD1 (5 bases). The CDR3 totals 15 residues. Between the trimmed V and J ends, which lost 5 bases and 3 bases, there was a span of 16 bases. CDR1 SEHNR and CDR2 FQNEAQ come from the germline V gene (reference sequence). The CDR3 sequence is CASSPRGDGDTEAFF. The CDR3 nucleotides read TGTGCCAGCAGCCCCCGGGGGGACGGGGACACTGAAGCTTTCTTT.

The rearrangement joins TRBV7-6 to TRBJ2-3; 7 nucleotides line up with TRBD2. Trimming took 3 bases from V and 4 from J; bases not matched to a gene: 10. The CDR3 covers 16 residues. Germline V lookup: CDR1 SGHVS, CDR2 FNYEAQ. CDR3 nucleotides: TGTGCCAGCAGCTTGTACGGGCGGGGGATGGCAGATACGCAGTATTTT. This encodes CASSLYGRGMADTQYF.

The chain has TRBV7-8 and TRBJ2-1; D is possibly TRBD2 (6 bases). Germline lookup yields CDR1 SGHVS and CDR2 FQNEAQ. V lost 5 bases and J lost 6, with 20 bases in between. The length of the CDR3 is 16 residues. CDR3 in amino acids: CASSPVEGLASNEQFF. CDR3 nucleotide sequence: TGTGCCAGCAGCCCCGTGGAGGGGTTGGCATCCAATGAGCAGTTCTTC.

V is TRBV11-2 and J is TRBJ2-7, with 7 bases identical to TRBD1. The V segment lost 7 bases and the J segment 0 bases; nucleotides outside the gene matches: 6. CDR1 is SGHAT and CDR2 is FQNNGV in the germline V gene. CDR3 length equals 14 residues. The CDR3 loop reads CASTRDSNSYEQYF. In DNA, the CDR3 is TGTGCCAGCACCCGGGACAGCAACTCCTACGAGCAGTACTTC.

V usage is TRBV15 and J usage is TRBJ1-4, with unresolved D. This CDR3 is built from 16 residues. V lost 0 bases and J 0 bases, leaving 8 bases between the germline ends. Germline lookup yields CDR1 LNHNV and CDR2 YYDKDF (reference sequence). The CDR3 protein is CATSREQIATNEKLFF. CDR3 DNA: TGTGCCACCAGCAGAGAACAGATTGCAACTAATGAAAAACTGTTTTTT.

This CDR3 reads CASSRTVYGYTF. CDR3 nucleotides: TGTGCCAGCAGCCGGACAGTTTATGGCTACACCTTC. The chain employs TRBV3-1 (or the pseudogene TRBV3-2) and TRBJ1-2; D is possibly TRBD1 (6 bases). Per the germline V gene, CDR1 is LGHDT and CDR2 is YNNKEL (reference sequence). This CDR3 is 12 amino acids long. V lost 4 bases to trimming and J lost 5 bases, with 8 bases between them.

The chain has TRBV28 and TRBJ2-4; D possibly corresponds to TRBD1 (6 bases). The CDR3 extends over 18 amino acids. Trimming pared 4 bases from V and 4 bases from J, leaving 23 bases between. Germline V gene lookup returns CDR1 MDHEN and CDR2 SYDVKM. The CDR3 coding sequence is TGTGCCAGCAGTTCCTCAACCCCCGGGACATTAGGAAAAAACATTCAGTACTTC. Residues: CASSSSTPGTLGKNIQYF.

The genes are TRBV5-6 and TRBJ2-5, with 12 bases lining up with TRBD2. V shed 1 base and J 9 bases; nucleotides not matched to a gene: 1. The CDR3 consists of 13 residues. Germline V gene data show CDR1 as SGHDT and CDR2 as YYEEEE. The CDR3 spells CASSLTSGGPQYF. In DNA form, the CDR3 reads TGTGCCAGCAGCTTGACTAGCGGGGGGCCCCAGTACTTC. The full variable domain, in which reference TRBV5-6 and TRBJ2-5 provide the parts outside the CDR3, is DAGVTQSPTHLIKTRGQQVTLRCSPKSGHDTVSWYQQALGQGPQFIFQYYEEEERQRGNFPDRFSGHQFPNYSSELNVNALLLGDSALYLCASSLTSGGPQYFGPGTRLLVL.

This chain links TRBV5-1 with TRBJ2-1, with 13 bases identical to TRBD2. Germline CDR1 reads SGHRS; CDR2 reads YFSETQ. J was trimmed by 7 bases and V by 4 bases; bases with no gene match: 8. The CDR3 spans 16 residues. The CDR3 nucleotides read TGCGCCAGCAGCGGAACTAGCGGGGGGGCTTATAATGAGCAGTTCTTC. Its translation is CASSGTSGGAYNEQFF.

V gene TRBV6-6 combines with J gene TRBJ2-5; D might be TRBD1 (5 bases). Trimming stripped 3 bases from V and 2 bases from J, with 10 bases between. Looked up from germline, CDR1 is MNHNY and CDR2 is SVGAGI (reference sequence). This CDR3 region has 14 residues. The chain's CDR3 is CASSYSRAQETQYF. The CDR3 DNA sequence: TGTGCCAGCAGTTATTCCAGGGCTCAAGAGACCCAGTACTTC.

This chain links TRBV12-3 or TRBV12-4 with TRBJ2-1, with 7 nucleotides matching TRBD2. CDR3 length: 12 residues. After removal of 2 bases from V and 8 bases from J, the junction contained 0 bases not matched to a gene. Here the CDR3 reads CASSLTSDEQFF. CDR3 bases: TGTGCCAGCAGTTTAACTAGCGATGAGCAGTTCTTC.

The V call is TRBV18, the J call TRBJ1-3; 9 nucleotides align to TRBD1. The germline CDR1 and CDR2 sequences are KGHSH and LQKENI. This CDR3 is built from 16 residues. J gave up 3 bases and V 4 bases, and 7 bases lay outside the gene matches. The CDR3 DNA sequence: TGTGCCAGCTCACTATCACCGGGACAGGGTGGAAACACCATATATTTT. It is translated as CASSLSPGQGGNTIYF.

The chain is built from TRBV18 and TRBJ1-2; D is unresolved. The V and J ends lost 5 bases and 6 bases respectively, with 22 bases between them. The CDR3 is 16 residues long. Germline V lookup: CDR1 KGHSH, CDR2 LQKENI. The CDR3 is CASSTTREGRVNGYTF. The CDR3 DNA follows: TGTGCCAGCTCAACCACGCGAGAGGGTCGGGTCAATGGCTACACCTTC.

The chain links TRBV18 to TRBJ1-1, with a possible D match to TRBD1 (6 bases). V lost 3 bases and J 7 bases, leaving 12 bases between the germline ends. The length of the CDR3 is 13 residues. Germline-derived CDR1 and CDR2 are KGHSH and LQKENI. This CDR3 is CASSPVRGNEAFF. The CDR3 nucleotides are TGTGCCAGCTCACCGGTTAGGGGGAATGAAGCTTTCTTT.

The chain is built from TRBV19 and TRBJ2-7; 10 nucleotides align to TRBD2. The V segment lost 5 bases and the J segment 0 bases; nucleotides outside the gene matches: 7. Germline lookup yields CDR1 LNHDA and CDR2 SQIVND (reference sequence). The CDR3 runs 16 residues. CDR3 sequence: CASSSSAGGSSYEQYF. CDR3 bases: TGTGCCAGTAGTTCCTCAGCGGGGGGGAGCTCCTACGAGCAGTACTTC.

The rearrangement joins TRBV7-6 to TRBJ2-1; 7 bases align to TRBD1. The V segment lost 1 base and the J segment 4 bases; nucleotides outside the gene matches: 4. CDR3 length: 15 amino acids. Germline CDR1 and CDR2: SGHVS and FNYEAQ. In DNA form, the CDR3 reads TGTGCCAGCAGCTTAGGGGACAGAAGTTACAATGAGCAGTTCTTC. Translation gives CASSLGDRSYNEQFF.

The chain carries TRBV19 and TRBJ2-3; no definite D call. The CDR3 spans 15 residues. The germline gives CDR1 LNHDA, CDR2 SQIVND (reference sequence). The V end was cut by 0 bases, the J end by 10 bases, with 17 bases between. Written as DNA, the CDR3 is TGTGCCAGTAGTATAGATCTCAGTGGCCTCCGGGCGCAGTATTTT. It specifies CASSIDLSGLRAQYF.

The chain recombines TRBV5-5 with TRBJ1-1; D perhaps matches TRBD1 (5 bases). The V gene lost 3 bases and the J gene lost 0 bases, with 18 bases spanning the gap. The CDR3 is 17 amino acids. The germline V gene encodes CDR1 SGHKS and CDR2 YYEKEE (reference sequence). The DNA of the CDR3 is TGTGCCAGCAGCTCCCACCCTCGGGGGGATATGAACACTGAAGCTTTCTTT. The encoded protein is CASSSHPRGDMNTEAFF.

The rearrangement joins TRBV5-1 to TRBJ2-1; 8 nucleotides align to TRBD1. The CDR3 runs 15 residues. Germline CDR1 and CDR2: SGHRS and YFSETQ. V gave up 2 bases and J gave up 3 bases; unmatched junction bases: 4. The CDR3 nucleotides are TGCGCCAGCAGCTTCCAGGGGGCTTTCTACAATGAGCAGTTCTTC. It codes for CASSFQGAFYNEQFF.

CDR3 region: CASSLVYHSNTEAFF. The CDR3 coding sequence is TGTGCCAGCAGCTTGGTCTATCATTCGAACACTGAAGCTTTCTTT. The rearrangement joins TRBV5-8 to TRBJ1-1; D unresolved. The V gene's germline CDR1 is SGHTS and CDR2 YDEGEE. The length of the CDR3 is 15 residues. Trimming shortened V by 0 bases and J by 1 base, and 10 bases separated the two germline ends.

This clone appeared a single time. The chain has TRBV19 and TRBJ1-5, with 8 bases lining up with TRBD1. Germline CDR1 LNHDA, CDR2 SQIVND (reference sequence). Trimming took 8 bases from V and 4 from J; bases not matched to a gene: 10. This CDR3 has 15 residues. The CDR3 DNA follows: TGTGCCAGTGGACCGGGACAGGTACTTAATCAGCCCCAGCATTTT. Encoded protein: CASGPGQVLNQPQHF.

The V gene is TRBV7-8, the J gene TRBJ2-2; 9 bases are shared with TRBD1. Losses at the gene ends were 5 bases for V and 1 base for J; bases not matched to a gene: 5. CDR1 is SGHVS, CDR2 FQNEAQ, per germline. There are 16 residues in the CDR3. CDR3 sequence (DNA): TGTGCCAGCAGCGAACAGGGGGCGGAGAACACCGGGGAGCTGTTTTTT. The encoded protein is CASSEQGAENTGELFF.